Detailed here is one T cell receptor (beta chain). CDR1 SNHLY and CDR2 FYNNEI come from the germline V gene. The CDR3 loop spans 16 amino acids. V was clipped by 5 bases and J by 5 bases, with 19 bases between them. This entry comes from a study of blood T cell repertoires in COVID-19. About the study: Collection of acute and convalescent COVID-19 samples took place in the United States, Italy and Spain. T cells, B-cell-depleted T cells, or PBMCs provided the cDNA or gDNA that served as material.

In the authors' workflow: Estimates of nucleated cell counts were drawn from the amplification of reference gene primers. Data came from immunoSEQ multiplex PCR; TCRdb stores just in-frame clones and leaves some out. That table is the source of V, J and clone size, and D and trimming were worked out from the DNA. The repertoire holds 90,000 to 120,000 clones, less than 90% seen once, with more than 4% in the top ten. Sequenced input: peripheral blood. The receptor was isolated from a human donor in a cohort sampled during active COVID-19. The chain employs TRBV2 and TRBJ2-1; a weak D match, TRBD2 (5 bases). CDR3 sequence reads: CASSPPGGPLNNEQFF. CDR3 in DNA: TGTGCCAGCAGTCCCCCTGGCGGGCCTCTTAACAATGAGCAGTTCTTC.